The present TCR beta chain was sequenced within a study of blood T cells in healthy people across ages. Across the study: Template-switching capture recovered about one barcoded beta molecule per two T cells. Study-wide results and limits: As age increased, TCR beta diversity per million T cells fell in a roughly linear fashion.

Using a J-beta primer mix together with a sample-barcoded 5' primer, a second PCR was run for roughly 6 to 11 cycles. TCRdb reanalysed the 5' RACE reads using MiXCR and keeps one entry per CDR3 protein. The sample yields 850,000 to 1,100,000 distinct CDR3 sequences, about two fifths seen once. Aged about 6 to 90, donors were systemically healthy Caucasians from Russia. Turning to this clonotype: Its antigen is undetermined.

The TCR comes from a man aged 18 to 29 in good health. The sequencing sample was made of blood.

CDR3 coding DNA: TGTGCCAGCAGTGCCACCGGCCCCTACAATGAGCAGTTCTTC. Translation gives CASSATGPYNEQFF. This chain uses TRBV12-3 or TRBV12-4 with TRBJ2-1; D gene ambiguous. The CDR3 length is 14 residues. Trimming removed 5 bases from V and 2 bases from J, with 10 bases in between.